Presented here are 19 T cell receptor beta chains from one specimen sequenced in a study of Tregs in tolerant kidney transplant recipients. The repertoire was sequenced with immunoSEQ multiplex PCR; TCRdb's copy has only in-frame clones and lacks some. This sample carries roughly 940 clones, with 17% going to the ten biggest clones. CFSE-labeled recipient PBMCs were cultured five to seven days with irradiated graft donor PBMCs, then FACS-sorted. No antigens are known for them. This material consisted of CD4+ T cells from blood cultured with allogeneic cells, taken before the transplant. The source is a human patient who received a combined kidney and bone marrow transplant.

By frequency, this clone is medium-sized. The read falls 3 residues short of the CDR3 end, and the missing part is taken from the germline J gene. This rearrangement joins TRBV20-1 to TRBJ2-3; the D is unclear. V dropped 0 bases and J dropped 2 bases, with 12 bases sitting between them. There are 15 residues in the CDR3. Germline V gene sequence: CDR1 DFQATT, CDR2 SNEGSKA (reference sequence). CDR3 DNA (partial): TGCAGTGCTAGAGATCTGGCTGCCAACACAGATACG. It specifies CSARDLAANTDT. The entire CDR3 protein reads CSARDLAANTDTQYF.

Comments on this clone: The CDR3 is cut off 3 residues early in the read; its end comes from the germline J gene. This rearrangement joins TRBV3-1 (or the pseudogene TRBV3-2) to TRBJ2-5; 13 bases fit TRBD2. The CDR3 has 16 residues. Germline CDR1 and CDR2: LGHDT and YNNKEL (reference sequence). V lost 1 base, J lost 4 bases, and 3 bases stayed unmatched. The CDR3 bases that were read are TGTGCCAGCAGCCAAGGACTAGCGGGAGGCGTAGAGACC. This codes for CASSQGLAGGVET. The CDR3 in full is CASSQGLAGGVETQYF.

CDR3 bases read: TGTGCCACCAGCAGACAGGGGAAGCCC. Translated: CATSRQGKP. The CDR3 reads in full as CATSRQGKPQHF. The chain uses TRBV15 and TRBJ1-5; perhaps TRBD1 as D (6 bases). The CDR3 is cut off 3 residues early in the read; its end comes from the germline J gene. The V and J ends lost 2 bases and 8 bases respectively, with 7 bases between them. The CDR3 covers 12 residues. From germline, CDR1 is LNHNV and CDR2 YYDKDF (reference sequence).

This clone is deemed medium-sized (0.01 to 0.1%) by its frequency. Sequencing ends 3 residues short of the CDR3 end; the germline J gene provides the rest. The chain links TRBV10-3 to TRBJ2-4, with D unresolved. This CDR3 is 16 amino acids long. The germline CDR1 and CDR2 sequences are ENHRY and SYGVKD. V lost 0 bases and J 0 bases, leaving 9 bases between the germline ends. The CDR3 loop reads CAISESAVPAKNIQYF. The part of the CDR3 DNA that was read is TGTGCCATCAGTGAGTCCGCGGTTCCAGCCAAAAACATT.

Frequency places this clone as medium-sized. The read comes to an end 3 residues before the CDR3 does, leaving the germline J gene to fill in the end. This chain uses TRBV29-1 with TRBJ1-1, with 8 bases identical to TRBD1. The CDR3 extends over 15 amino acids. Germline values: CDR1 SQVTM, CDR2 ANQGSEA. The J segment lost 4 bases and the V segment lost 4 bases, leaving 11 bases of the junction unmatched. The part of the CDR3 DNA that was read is TGCAGCGTTGGTTTCACCGGGACAGGAGTCACTGAA. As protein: CSVGFTGTGVTE. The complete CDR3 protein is CSVGFTGTGVTEAFF. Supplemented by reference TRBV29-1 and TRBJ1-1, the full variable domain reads SAVISQKPSRDICQRGTSLTIQCQVDSQVTMMFWYRQQPGQSLTLIATANQGSEATYESGFVIDKFPISRPNLTFSTLTVSNMSPEDSSIYLCSVGFTGTGVTEAFFGQGTRLTVV.

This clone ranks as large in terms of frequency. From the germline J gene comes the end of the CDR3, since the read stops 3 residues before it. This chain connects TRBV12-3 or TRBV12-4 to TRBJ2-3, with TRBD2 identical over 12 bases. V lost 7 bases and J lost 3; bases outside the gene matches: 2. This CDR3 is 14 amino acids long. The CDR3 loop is CASKLAGGTDTQYF. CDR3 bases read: TGTGCCAGCAAACTAGCGGGGGGAACAGATACG.

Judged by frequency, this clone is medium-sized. The DNA read from the CDR3 is TGCAGCGCCGGCCTTGGGCCTAGCGGGAGGTTGAACACCGGGGAG. Encoded protein: CSAGLGPSGRLNTGE. The entire CDR3 protein reads CSAGLGPSGRLNTGELFF. The chain recombines TRBV29-1 with TRBJ2-2; the match to TRBD2 covers 11 bases. Coverage ceases 3 residues before the CDR3 finishes, and the germline J gene fills in the end. Looked up from germline, CDR1 is SQVTM and CDR2 is ANQGSEA. This CDR3 has 18 residues. The ends lost 7 bases at V and 1 base at J; junction bases unmatched: 14.

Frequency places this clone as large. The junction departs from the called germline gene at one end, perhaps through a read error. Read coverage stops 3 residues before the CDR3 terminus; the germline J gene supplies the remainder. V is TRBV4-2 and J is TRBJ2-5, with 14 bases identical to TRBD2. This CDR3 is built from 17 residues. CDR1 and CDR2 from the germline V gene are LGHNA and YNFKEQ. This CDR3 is CASSQGTSGRDQETQYF. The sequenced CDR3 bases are TGCGCCAGCAGCCAAGGGACTAGCGGGAGAGATCAAGAGACC.

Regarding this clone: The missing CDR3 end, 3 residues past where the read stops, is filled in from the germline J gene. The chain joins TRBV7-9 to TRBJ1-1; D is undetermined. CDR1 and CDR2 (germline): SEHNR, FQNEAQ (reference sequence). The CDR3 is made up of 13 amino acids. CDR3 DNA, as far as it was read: TGTGCCAGCAGGCCGACTGTTTCGGTGTCG. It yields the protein CASRPTVSVS. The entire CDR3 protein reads CASRPTVSVSAFF.

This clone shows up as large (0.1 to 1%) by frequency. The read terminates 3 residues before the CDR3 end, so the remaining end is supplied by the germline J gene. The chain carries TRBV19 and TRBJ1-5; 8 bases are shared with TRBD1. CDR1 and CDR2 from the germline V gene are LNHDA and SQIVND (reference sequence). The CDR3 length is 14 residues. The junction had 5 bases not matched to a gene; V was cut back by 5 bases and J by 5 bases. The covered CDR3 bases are TGTGCCAGTAGTGAGACAGGGGTTTATCAGCCC. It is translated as CASSETGVYQP. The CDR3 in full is CASSETGVYQPQHF.

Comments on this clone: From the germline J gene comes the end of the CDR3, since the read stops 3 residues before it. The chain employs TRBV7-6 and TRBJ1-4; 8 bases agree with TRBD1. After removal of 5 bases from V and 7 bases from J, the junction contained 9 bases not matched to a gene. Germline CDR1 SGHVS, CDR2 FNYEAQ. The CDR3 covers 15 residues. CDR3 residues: CASSPKTRGREKLFF. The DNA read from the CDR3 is TGTGCCAGCAGCCCCAAAACCAGGGGGCGTGAAAAA. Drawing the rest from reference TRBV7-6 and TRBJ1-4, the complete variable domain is GAGVSQSPRYKVTKRGQDVALRCDPISGHVSLYWYRQALGQGPEFLTYFNYEAQQDKSGLPNDRFSAERPEGSISTLTIQRTEQRDSAMYRCASSPKTRGREKLFFGSGTQLSVL.

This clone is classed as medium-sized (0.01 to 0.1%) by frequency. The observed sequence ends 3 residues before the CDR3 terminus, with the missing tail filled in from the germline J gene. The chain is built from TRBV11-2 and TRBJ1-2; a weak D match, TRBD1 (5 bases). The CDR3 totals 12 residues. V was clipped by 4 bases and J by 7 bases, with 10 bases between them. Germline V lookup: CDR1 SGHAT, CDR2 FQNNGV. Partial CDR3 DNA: TGTGCCAGCAGCTCGGGACTCTCTGGC. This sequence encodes CASSSGLSG. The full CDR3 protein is CASSSGLSGYTF.

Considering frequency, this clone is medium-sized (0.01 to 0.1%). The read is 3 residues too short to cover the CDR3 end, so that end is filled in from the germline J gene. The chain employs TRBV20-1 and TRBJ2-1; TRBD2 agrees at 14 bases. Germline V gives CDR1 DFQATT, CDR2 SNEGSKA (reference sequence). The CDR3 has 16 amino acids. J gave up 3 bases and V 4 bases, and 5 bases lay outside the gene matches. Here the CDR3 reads CSATGTSGGFYNEQFF. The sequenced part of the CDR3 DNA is TGCAGTGCTACCGGGACTAGCGGGGGCTTCTACAATGAG.

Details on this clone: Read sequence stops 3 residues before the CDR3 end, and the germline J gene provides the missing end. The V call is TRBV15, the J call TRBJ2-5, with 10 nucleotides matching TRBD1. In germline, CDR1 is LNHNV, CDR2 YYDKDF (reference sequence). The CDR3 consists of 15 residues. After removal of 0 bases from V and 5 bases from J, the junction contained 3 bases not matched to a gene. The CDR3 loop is CATSRETGGGETQYF. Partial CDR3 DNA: TGTGCCACCAGCAGAGAGACAGGGGGCGGGGAGACC.

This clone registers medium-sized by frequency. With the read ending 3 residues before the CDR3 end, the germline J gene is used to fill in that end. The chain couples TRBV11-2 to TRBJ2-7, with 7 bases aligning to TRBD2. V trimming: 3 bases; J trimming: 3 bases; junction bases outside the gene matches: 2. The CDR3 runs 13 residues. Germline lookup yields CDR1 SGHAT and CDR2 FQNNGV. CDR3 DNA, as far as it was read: TGTGCCAGCAGCTTGGGGACTAACTACGAG. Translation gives CASSLGTNYE. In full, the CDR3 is CASSLGTNYEQYF.

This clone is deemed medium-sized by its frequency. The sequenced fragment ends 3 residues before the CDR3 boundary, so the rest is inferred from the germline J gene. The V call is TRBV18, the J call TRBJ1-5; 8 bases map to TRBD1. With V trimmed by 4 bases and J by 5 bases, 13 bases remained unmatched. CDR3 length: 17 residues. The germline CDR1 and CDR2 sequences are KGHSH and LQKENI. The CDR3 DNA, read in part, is TGTGCCAGCTCACTTACACTGACAGGGGACGGCGATCAGCCC. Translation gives CASSLTLTGDGDQP. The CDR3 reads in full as CASSLTLTGDGDQPQHF.

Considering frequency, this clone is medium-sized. The CDR3 sequence is CASSSNLPGDTIYF. Partial CDR3 DNA: TGCGCCAGCAGCTCCAACCTACCCGGGGACACC. The chain links TRBV5-1 to TRBJ1-3; D uncertain. The read halts 3 residues ahead of the CDR3 end, with the missing end drawn from the germline J gene. The CDR3 has 14 amino acids. V was cut by 3 bases and J by 8 bases, with 15 bases left in between. Germline V CDR1 and CDR2: SGHRS, YFSETQ.

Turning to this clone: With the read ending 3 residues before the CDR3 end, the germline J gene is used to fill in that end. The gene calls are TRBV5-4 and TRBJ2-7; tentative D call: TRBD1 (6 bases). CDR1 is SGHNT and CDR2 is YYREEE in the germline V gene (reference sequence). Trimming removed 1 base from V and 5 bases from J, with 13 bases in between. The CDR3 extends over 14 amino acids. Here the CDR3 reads CASSLIGQTNEQYF. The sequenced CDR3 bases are TGTGCCAGCAGCTTGATTGGACAGACGAACGAG. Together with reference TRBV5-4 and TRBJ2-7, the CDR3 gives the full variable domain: ETGVTQSPTHLIKTRGQQVTLRCSSQSGHNTVSWYQQALGQGPQFIFQYYREEENGRGNFPPRFSGLQFPNYSSELNVNALELDDSALYLCASSLIGQTNEQYFGPGTRLTVT.

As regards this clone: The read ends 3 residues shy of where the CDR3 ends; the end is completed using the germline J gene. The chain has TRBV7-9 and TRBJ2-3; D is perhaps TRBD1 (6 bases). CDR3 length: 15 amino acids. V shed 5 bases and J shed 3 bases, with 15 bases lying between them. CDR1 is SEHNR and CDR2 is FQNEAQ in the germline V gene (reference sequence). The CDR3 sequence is CASSQKAGATDTQYF. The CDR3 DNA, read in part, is TGTGCCAGCAGCCAAAAGGCAGGGGCGACAGATACG.